One and the same sample provided the 19 T cell receptor beta chains below, sequenced in a study of blood T cell repertoires in COVID-19. Profiled with immunoSEQ multiplex PCR; TCRdb holds only in-frame clones, not every one. The data hold 75,000 to 100,000 clones, with around nine tenths observed a single time. Input material: peripheral blood. The receptors were sampled from a woman older than 75 with acute or convalescent COVID-19.

The chain links TRBV6-6 to TRBJ2-3, with 9 bases fitting TRBD1. V was clipped by 6 bases and J by 1 base; unmatched bases: 8. The CDR3 is 16 residues long. Germline assignment: CDR1 MNHNY and CDR2 SVGAGI (reference sequence). CDR3 nucleotides: TGTGCCAGCAGCCGGCCGGACAGGGGTGGCACAGATACGCAGTATTTT. Its protein product is CASSRPDRGGTDTQYF.

V usage is TRBV27 and J usage is TRBJ1-1, with a weak D call TRBD1 (6 bases). The length of the CDR3 is 15 residues. Germline V CDR1 and CDR2: MNHEY, SMNVEV (reference sequence). The V end lost 8 bases, the J end lost 5 bases, and 21 bases lay between the germline ends. CDR3 loop: CASHTRGGRTTEAFF. The CDR3 coding sequence is TGTGCCAGCCACACAAGAGGGGGTCGAACGACTGAAGCTTTCTTT.

This chain uses TRBV7-9 with TRBJ2-5, with a tentative D call TRBD2 (5 bases). CDR1 and CDR2 from the germline V gene are SEHNR and FQNEAQ (reference sequence). V dropped 3 bases and J dropped 3 bases, with 14 bases sitting between them. CDR3 size: 15 residues. The CDR3 DNA is TGTGCCAGCAGCTTGGACGGGGTGGGGAAAGAGACCCAGTACTTC. Protein: CASSLDGVGKETQYF.

The chain is built from TRBV2 and TRBJ2-2; TRBD1 agrees at 7 bases. CDR1 and CDR2 from the germline V gene are SNHLY and FYNNEI. Trimming removed 6 bases from V and 1 base from J; junction bases left unmatched: 5. The CDR3 spans 15 residues. CDR3 in amino acids: CASRPGTVNTGELFF. The CDR3 nucleotides are TGTGCCAGCAGGCCAGGGACAGTGAACACCGGGGAGCTGTTTTTT.

The chain recombines TRBV2 with TRBJ2-7; a possible D gene is TRBD1 (5 bases). The CDR3 runs to 13 residues. V was clipped by 5 bases and J by 6 bases, with 14 bases between them. Germline-derived CDR1 and CDR2 are SNHLY and FYNNEI. CDR3 in DNA: TGTGCCAGCAGTAACGTGGGGCAGGTCGAGCAGTACTTC. Residues: CASSNVGQVEQYF.

The genes are TRBV5-1 and TRBJ1-1; maybe TRBD1 (6 bases). V was pared by 4 bases and J by 1 base, with 8 bases between. The CDR3 is 13 amino acids. The germline V gene encodes CDR1 SGHRS and CDR2 YFSETQ. CDR3 sequence reads: CASSTRGNTEAFF. The DNA of the CDR3 is TGCGCCAGCAGCACCAGGGGGAACACTGAAGCTTTCTTT.

The V gene is TRBV29-1, the J gene TRBJ2-2; D is possibly TRBD1 (5 bases). This CDR3 has 10 residues. Trimming left V 8 bases short and J 8 bases short, with 9 bases between. Germline V gene lookup returns CDR1 SQVTM and CDR2 ANQGSEA. The DNA for the CDR3 is TGCAGCTCCCGGACAGGGGAGCTGTTTTTT. It specifies CSSRTGELFF.

The V gene is TRBV5-1, the J gene TRBJ2-5; TRBD1 might be the D (6 bases). Looked up from germline, CDR1 is SGHRS and CDR2 is YFSETQ. V was shortened by 1 base and J by 2 bases, with 15 bases between the two germline ends. The CDR3 is 16 residues long. The CDR3 spells CASSLSQGVGQETQYF. DNA of the CDR3: TGCGCCAGCAGCTTGTCACAGGGTGTTGGACAAGAGACCCAGTACTTC.

This sequence joins TRBV7-3 and TRBJ2-1, with TRBD2 matching 14 bases. The germline V gene encodes CDR1 SGHTA and CDR2 FQGTGA. V gave up 5 bases and J gave up 8 bases; unmatched junction bases: 8. The CDR3 runs to 16 residues. The CDR3, as DNA: TGTGCCAGCAGCCTAGGGACTAGCGGGGGCTTAGATGAGCAGTTCTTC. Translating it yields CASSLGTSGGLDEQFF.

This clone has only a few counts. The rearrangement uses TRBV19 and TRBJ1-4, with TRBD1 matching over 9 bases. The V and J ends lost 6 bases and 8 bases, in that order; junction bases with no gene match: 10. Per the germline V gene, CDR1 is LNHDA and CDR2 is SQIVND (reference sequence). The CDR3 extends over 15 amino acids. Here the CDR3 DNA reads TGTGCCAGTAGGCGACCGGGACAGGGAGGAGAAAAACTGTTTTTT. The encoded protein is CASRRPGQGGEKLFF. The full variable domain, in which reference TRBV19 and TRBJ1-4 provide the parts outside the CDR3, is DGGITQSPKYLFRKEGQNVTLSCEQNLNHDAMYWYRQDPGQGLRLIYYSQIVNDFQKGDIAEGYSVSREKKESFPLTVTSAQKNPTAFYLCASRRPGQGGEKLFFGSGTQLSVL.

The chain carries TRBV18 and TRBJ1-2; 7 bases are shared with TRBD1. V lost 4 bases and J lost 4; bases outside the gene matches: 21. CDR1 is KGHSH, CDR2 LQKENI, per germline. The CDR3 has 19 residues. The CDR3: CASSQPPGRGRKMGYGYTF. The CDR3 DNA reads TGTGCCAGCTCACAACCCCCCGGGAGGGGGCGCAAAATGGGCTATGGCTACACCTTC.

This clone was recorded once. This CDR3 reads CASSSPGQGVQYEQYF. CDR3 DNA sequence: TGTGCCAGCAGTTCTCCGGGACAGGGGGTGCAATACGAGCAGTACTTC. The chain links TRBV6-6 to TRBJ2-7; TRBD1 matches at 11 bases. Trimming at V came to 4 bases and at J to 4 bases, leaving 9 bases not matched to a gene. Germline V gene data show CDR1 as MNHNY and CDR2 as SVGAGI (reference sequence). This CDR3 is built from 16 residues.

V usage is TRBV5-1 and J usage is TRBJ1-2, with D perhaps TRBD1 (6 bases). The germline CDR1 and CDR2 sequences are SGHRS and YFSETQ. This CDR3 region has 13 residues. With 5 bases removed from V and 3 bases from J, the gap between germline ends came to 11 bases. Here the CDR3 reads CASSGQGYYGYTF. The DNA of the CDR3 is TGCGCCAGCAGTGGGCAGGGGTACTATGGCTACACCTTC.

This rearrangement joins TRBV5-8 to TRBJ2-1, with D possibly being TRBD1 (6 bases). The germline gives CDR1 SGHTS, CDR2 YDEGEE. Trimming removed 4 bases at V and 5 bases at J, with 19 bases between. The CDR3 has 16 residues. CDR3: CASSPSGTKSHNEQFF. CDR3 DNA: TGTGCCAGCAGCCCCTCAGGGACAAAGTCCCACAATGAGCAGTTCTTC.

The J gene is TRBJ2-2, the V gene TRBV19, with a tentative D call TRBD2 (6 bases). Germline V gene lookup returns CDR1 LNHDA and CDR2 SQIVND (reference sequence). V lost 5 bases to trimming and J lost 2 bases, with 24 bases between them. The CDR3 is 19 residues long. CDR3 in amino acids: CASSARGGLRTFNTGELFF. The DNA of the CDR3 is TGTGCCAGTAGTGCCCGGGGAGGCCTGAGGACTTTTAACACCGGGGAGCTGTTTTTT. The entire variable domain, with the rest obtained from reference TRBV19 and TRBJ2-2, is as follows: DGGITQSPKYLFRKEGQNVTLSCEQNLNHDAMYWYRQDPGQGLRLIYYSQIVNDFQKGDIAEGYSVSREKKESFPLTVTSAQKNPTAFYLCASSARGGLRTFNTGELFFGEGSRLTVL.

The chain joins TRBV19 to TRBJ1-2; no definite D call. The V gene's germline CDR1 is LNHDA and CDR2 SQIVND (reference sequence). The ends were cut back, 4 bases at V and 7 bases at J, with 22 bases in the middle. This CDR3 spans 16 amino acids. The CDR3 loop reads CASSTRPQFSTRGYTF. The CDR3 DNA reads as TGTGCCAGTAGTACCAGGCCGCAGTTTTCGACGCGTGGCTACACCTTC.

The chain recombines TRBV7-9 with TRBJ2-1; 8 bases line up with TRBD2. Germline V gene data show CDR1 as SEHNR and CDR2 as FQNEAQ (reference sequence). V dropped 7 bases and J dropped 4; count of bases not matched to a gene: 9. The CDR3 has 15 amino acids. The CDR3 nucleotides read TGTGCCAGCACCGTCGCGGGGGGCAGTTACAATGAGCAGTTCTTC. Translated, it gives CASTVAGGSYNEQFF. The full variable domain, with the rest looked up from reference TRBV7-9 and TRBJ2-1, is DTGVSQNPRHKITKRGQNVTFRCDPISEHNRLYWYRQTLGQGPEFLTYFQNEAQLEKSRLLSDRFSAERPKGSFSTLEIQRTEQGDSAMYLCASTVAGGSYNEQFFGPGTRLTVL.

This clone was picked up one time. The chain joins TRBV6-6 to TRBJ1-1, with D perhaps TRBD1 (6 bases). The length of the CDR3 is 13 residues. The V end lost 7 bases, the J end lost 1 base, and 10 bases lay between the germline ends. Germline loops: CDR1 MNHNY, CDR2 SVGAGI (reference sequence). The CDR3 region is CASNRVRNTEAFF. CDR3 nucleotide sequence: TGTGCCAGCAACAGGGTTCGGAACACTGAAGCTTTCTTT.

V usage is TRBV12-1 and J usage is TRBJ2-1; TRBD2, as called in the table, went unchecked against the DNA. TRBV12-1 is an annotated pseudogene. The CDR3 is made up of 18 amino acids. The CDR3, as DNA: TGTGCCAGCAGCTTTGGTGGTGGGGGGGCCATTTCCTACAATGAGCAGTTCTTC. Protein product: CASSFGGGGAISYNEQFF.